What follows is one TCR beta chain and its context. Its antigen is currently unknown. TCRdb reanalysed the 5' RACE reads using MiXCR and keeps one entry per CDR3 protein. The table lists about half a million distinct CDR3 sequences, 15% to 20% of them singletons. In germline, CDR1 is MGHRA, CDR2 YSYEKL. Trimming took 2 bases from V and 3 from J; bases not matched to a gene: 6. The CDR3 totals 15 residues. This sample is drawn from a study of T-cell memory formation after mild COVID-19. Study observations and caveats: There were some responding clones in pre-infection memory, which suggested that cross-reactive memory had joined.

The chain is built from TRBV4-1 and TRBJ1-2, with TRBD1 matching 7 bases. The sequence derives from an adult woman who had mild COVID-19 (a few samples of this study predate the infection). Cell type and time point are not known. The sequencing input was PBMCs or a T cell subset sorted from them (not recorded which). Here the CDR3 reads CASSQSTGADYGYTF. For the CDR3, the DNA is TGCGCCAGCAGCCAAAGTACAGGGGCGGACTATGGCTACACCTTC.